The present T cell receptor (beta chain) was sequenced within a study of T cells in Graves' hyperthyroidism and ophthalmopathy. Trimming shortened V by 5 bases and J by 1 base, and 20 bases separated the two germline ends. Germline CDR1 reads DFQATT; CDR2 reads SNEGSKA (reference sequence). The CDR3 is made up of 16 amino acids. There were TCR beta CDR3 regions amplified from RNA transcripts. TCR CDR3 regions were first amplified by RT-PCR with HTBI primers. TCRdb recomputed calls from the multiplex PCR reads with MiXCR, one row per CDR3 protein. Here the sample spans approximately 640,000 distinct CDR3 sequences, just under 45% being singletons. Uncontrolled infection, other autoimmune disease, pregnancy or lactation disqualified patients from enrolment. Regarding this clonotype: Antigen: not known.

Study-wide results and caveats: Clonotypes that were expanded in thyroid above 0.001 mostly appeared in blood too. A median about 6.2 months before onset, the model predicted ophthalmopathy.

Input material: peripheral blood or thyroid tissue (not recorded which). The chain carries TRBV20-1 and TRBJ1-1, with no clear D. The receptor was derived from an adult man with Graves' disease, either hyperthyroidism or ophthalmopathy (not recorded which). CDR3 residues: CSARLTVQTENTEAFF. CDR3 bases: TGCAGTGCTCGATTGACGGTTCAGACCGAGAACACTGAAGCTTTCTTT.